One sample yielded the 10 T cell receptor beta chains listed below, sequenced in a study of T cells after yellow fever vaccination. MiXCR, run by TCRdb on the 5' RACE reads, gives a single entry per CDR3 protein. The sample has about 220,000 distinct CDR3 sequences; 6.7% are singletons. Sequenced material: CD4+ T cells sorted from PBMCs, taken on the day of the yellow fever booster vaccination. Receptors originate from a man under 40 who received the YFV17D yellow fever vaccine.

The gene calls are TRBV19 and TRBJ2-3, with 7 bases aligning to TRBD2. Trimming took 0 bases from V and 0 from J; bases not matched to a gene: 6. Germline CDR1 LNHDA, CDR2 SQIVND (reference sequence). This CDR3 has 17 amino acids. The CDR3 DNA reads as TGTGCCAGTAGTATAGATCAACGCGGGAGCAGCACAGATACGCAGTATTTT. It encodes CASSIDQRGSSTDTQYF.

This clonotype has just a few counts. This CDR3 is CASSRGWPGGELFF. The CDR3 region has the DNA TGTGCCAGCAGCCGTGGGTGGCCGGGCGGGGAGCTGTTTTTT. The chain uses TRBV5-5 and TRBJ2-2, with D hard to call. The V end was cut by 4 bases, the J end by 7 bases, with 14 bases between. Germline CDR1 and CDR2: SGHKS and YYEKEE (reference sequence). This CDR3 region has 14 residues.

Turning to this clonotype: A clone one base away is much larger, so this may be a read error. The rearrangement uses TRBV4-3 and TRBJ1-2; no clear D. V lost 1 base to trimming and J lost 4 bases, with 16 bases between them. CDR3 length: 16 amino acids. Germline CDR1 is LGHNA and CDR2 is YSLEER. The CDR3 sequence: CASSQAVQQSFYGYTF. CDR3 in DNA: TGCGCCAGCAGCCAAGCTGTCCAGCAGAGCTTCTATGGCTACACCTTC.

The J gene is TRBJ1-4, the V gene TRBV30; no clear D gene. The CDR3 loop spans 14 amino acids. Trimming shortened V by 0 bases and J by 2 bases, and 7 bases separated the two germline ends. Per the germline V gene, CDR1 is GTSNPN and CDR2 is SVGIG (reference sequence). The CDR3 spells CAWSVTVTNEKLFF. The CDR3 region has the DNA TGTGCCTGGAGTGTAACAGTCACTAATGAAAAACTGTTTTTT.

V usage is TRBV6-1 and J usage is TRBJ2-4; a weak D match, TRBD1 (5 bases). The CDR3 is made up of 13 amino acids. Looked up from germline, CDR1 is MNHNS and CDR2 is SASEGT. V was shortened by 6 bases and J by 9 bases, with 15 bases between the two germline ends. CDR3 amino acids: CASSQNRFAIQYF. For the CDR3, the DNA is TGTGCCAGCAGCCAGAACAGGTTCGCCATTCAGTACTTC.

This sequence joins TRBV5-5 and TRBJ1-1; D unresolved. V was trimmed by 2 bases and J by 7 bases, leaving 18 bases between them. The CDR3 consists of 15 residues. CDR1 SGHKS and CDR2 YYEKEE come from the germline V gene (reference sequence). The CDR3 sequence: CASSFSLVGMLEAFF. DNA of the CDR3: TGTGCCAGCAGCTTCTCTCTGGTGGGAATGCTTGAAGCTTTCTTT.

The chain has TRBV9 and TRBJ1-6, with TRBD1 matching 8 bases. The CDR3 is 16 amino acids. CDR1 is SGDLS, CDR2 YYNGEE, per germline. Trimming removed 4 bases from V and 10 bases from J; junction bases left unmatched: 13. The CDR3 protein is CASSSKGQGAQSPLHF. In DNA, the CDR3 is TGTGCCAGCAGCTCCAAAGGGCAGGGGGCACAGTCACCCCTCCACTTT.

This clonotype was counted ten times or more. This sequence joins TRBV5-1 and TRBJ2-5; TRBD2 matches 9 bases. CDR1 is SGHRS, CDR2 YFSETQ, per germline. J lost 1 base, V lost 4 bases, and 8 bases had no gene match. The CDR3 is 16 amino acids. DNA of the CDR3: TGCGCCAGCAGCCCGCGACTAGCGGAGGGCCAAGAGACCCAGTACTTC. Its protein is CASSPRLAEGQETQYF.

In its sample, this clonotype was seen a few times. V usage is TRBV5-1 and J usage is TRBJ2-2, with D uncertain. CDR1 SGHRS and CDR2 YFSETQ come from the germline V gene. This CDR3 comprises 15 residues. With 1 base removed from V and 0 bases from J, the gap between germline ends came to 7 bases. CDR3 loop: CASSLPLANTGELFF. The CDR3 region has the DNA TGCGCCAGCAGCTTGCCACTCGCGAACACCGGGGAGCTGTTTTTT.

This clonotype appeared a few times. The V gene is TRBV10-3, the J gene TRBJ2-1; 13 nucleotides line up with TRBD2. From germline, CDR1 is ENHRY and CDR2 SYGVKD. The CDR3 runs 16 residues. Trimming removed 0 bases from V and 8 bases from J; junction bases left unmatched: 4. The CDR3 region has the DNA TGTGCCATCAGTGAGTCGATACTAGCGGGAGGGGATGAGCAGTTCTTC. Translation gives CAISESILAGGDEQFF.